This TCR beta chain emerged from a study of shared clonotypes between healthy human individuals. This clone was recorded once. Its cognate antigen is unknown. The CDR3 spans 14 residues. J was trimmed by 2 bases and V by 7 bases; bases with no gene match: 6. Germline V lookup: CDR1 SNHLY, CDR2 FYNNEI. Overall study results and limits: Depth of sequencing was expected to influence donor clonotype sharing. A small donor pool kept down the genetic and exposure-history diversity that was represented.

For each subset, genomic DNA was distributed in equal portions over several immunoSEQ plates. Here immunoSEQ multiplex PCR was the method, and the copy in TCRdb shows in-frame clones only, minus some. The table records 2.3 million or so clones, approximately 95% of them present only once. The genes are TRBV2 and TRBJ2-7; 9 bases agree with TRBD1. The clonotype was recovered from a man aged 18 to 29 in good health. Some clones in this sample may be carry-over from other donors' samples. Material: naive CD4+ T cells from PBMCs. The subset denotes: CD45RA+ positively selected. The CDR3 region has the DNA TGTGCCAGCATCGGGGACAGGGAACCCTACGAGCAGTACTTC. Translation: CASIGDREPYEQYF.